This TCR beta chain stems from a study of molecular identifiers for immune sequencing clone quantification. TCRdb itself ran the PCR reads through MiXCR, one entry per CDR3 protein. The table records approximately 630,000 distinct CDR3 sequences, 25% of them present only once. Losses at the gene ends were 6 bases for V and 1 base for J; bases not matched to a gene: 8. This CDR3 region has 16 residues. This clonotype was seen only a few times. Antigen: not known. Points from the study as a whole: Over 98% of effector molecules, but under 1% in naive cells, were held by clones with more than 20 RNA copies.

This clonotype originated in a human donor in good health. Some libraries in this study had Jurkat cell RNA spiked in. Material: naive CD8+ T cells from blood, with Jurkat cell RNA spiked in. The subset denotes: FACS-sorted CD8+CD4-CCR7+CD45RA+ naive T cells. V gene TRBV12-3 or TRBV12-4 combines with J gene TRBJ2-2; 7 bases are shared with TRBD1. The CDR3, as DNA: TGTGCCAGCAGAGAAAACAGGGGTCTGAACACCGGGGAGCTGTTTTTT. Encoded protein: CASRENRGLNTGELFF.